This TCR beta chain was found in a study of blood T cell repertoires in COVID-19. The V gene's germline CDR1 is SGHKS and CDR2 YYEKEE (reference sequence). The CDR3 contains 14 residues. The V end lost 4 bases, the J end lost 3 bases, and 10 bases lay between the germline ends. Sequenced by immunoSEQ multiplex PCR; TCRdb stores in-frame clones only, minus some. The table shows about 91,000 clones, with about four fifths occurring only once. The clonotype originates from a woman older than 75 with acute or convalescent COVID-19. The sample was peripheral blood. V and J are TRBV5-5 and TRBJ2-2; D is possibly TRBD1 (5 bases). The CDR3 sequence is CASSQYRYTGELFF. CDR3 DNA: TGTGCCAGCAGCCAATACAGGTACACCGGGGAGCTGTTTTTT.